These 27 T cell receptor beta chains came from one sample sequenced in a study of blood T cell repertoires in COVID-19. Profiling relied on immunoSEQ multiplex PCR, and the TCRdb table lists in-frame clones only, not all of them. Of roughly 220,000 clones detected, roughly 80% appear once; the ten largest clones hold approximately 1.4%. Sequenced sample: PBMCs or T cells enriched from blood (not recorded which). The receptors derive from a woman in her 40s with acute COVID-19.

The genes are TRBV4-3 and TRBJ2-7; 9 nucleotides line up with TRBD1. The CDR3 contains 15 residues. V dropped 2 bases and J dropped 5; count of bases not matched to a gene: 7. CDR1 LGHNA and CDR2 YSLEER come from the germline V gene. CDR3 DNA: TGCGCCAGCAGCCAATTAGGACAGGGGATCCACGAGCAGTACTTC. Translating gives CASSQLGQGIHEQYF.

This chain joins TRBV20-1 and TRBJ1-2; D may be TRBD1 (5 bases). Per the germline V gene, CDR1 is DFQATT and CDR2 is SNEGSKA (reference sequence). This CDR3 has 11 residues. V was trimmed by 1 base and J by 8 bases, leaving 8 bases between them. CDR3 DNA: TGCAGTGCTAGAGTCCGACAGGGCTACACCTTC. Translating it yields CSARVRQGYTF.

The J gene is TRBJ1-1, the V gene TRBV20-1; a weak D match, TRBD1 (5 bases). V gave up 8 bases and J gave up 8 bases, with 15 bases separating them. The CDR3 consists of 11 residues. CDR1 is DFQATT, CDR2 SNEGSKA, per germline (reference sequence). The CDR3 DNA sequence: TGCAGTCCCGGGGGGGGGACCGAAGCTTTCTTT. Translation: CSPGGGTEAFF.

This chain links TRBV7-2 with TRBJ2-1; 9 nucleotides align to TRBD2. This CDR3 has 14 amino acids. CDR1 and CDR2 from the germline V gene are SGHTA and FQGNSA. The J segment lost 10 bases and the V segment lost 5 bases, leaving 9 bases of the junction unmatched. The CDR3 nucleotides are TGTGCCAGCAGCCCCACGCGGGGGGGTGGGGAGCAGTTCTTC. Encoded protein: CASSPTRGGGEQFF. Variable domain in full (rest from reference TRBV7-2 and TRBJ2-1): GAGVSQSPSNKVTEKGKDVELRCDPISGHTALYWYRQSLGQGLEFLIYFQGNSAPDKSGLPSDRFSAERTGGSVSTLTIQRTQQEDSAVYLCASSPTRGGGEQFFGPGTRLTVL.

V gene TRBV5-1 combines with J gene TRBJ2-5; maybe TRBD2 (5 bases). Germline V lookup: CDR1 SGHRS, CDR2 YFSETQ. The V end was cut by 0 bases, the J end by 7 bases, with 10 bases between. The CDR3 is 13 amino acids. This CDR3 is CASSLERGWTQYF. The CDR3 nucleotides read TGCGCCAGCAGCTTGGAACGGGGTTGGACCCAGTACTTC.

V and J are TRBV18 and TRBJ1-2, with D possibly TRBD1 on 6 matching bases. Trimming stripped 4 bases from V and 8 bases from J, with 17 bases between. The CDR3 is 14 amino acids. Germline values: CDR1 KGHSH, CDR2 LQKENI. As DNA, the CDR3 is TGTGCCAGCTCACTTATGGACAGCCTGGGAGGCTACACCTTC. Translating gives CASSLMDSLGGYTF.

CDR3 protein: CASSSGLVGHETQYF. Written as DNA, the CDR3 is TGTGCCAGCAGTTCGGGACTAGTGGGACACGAGACCCAGTACTTC. The chain recombines TRBV27 with TRBJ2-5; 8 bases agree with TRBD2. CDR3 size: 15 residues. Germline V gene data show CDR1 as MNHEY and CDR2 as SMNVEV (reference sequence). After removal of 4 bases from V and 5 bases from J, the junction contained 9 bases not matched to a gene.

The gene calls are TRBV29-1 and TRBJ2-3, with D perhaps matching TRBD2 (6 bases). Germline CDR1 is SQVTM and CDR2 is ANQGSEA. This CDR3 region has 14 residues. V lost 6 bases and J 1 base, leaving 14 bases between the germline ends. The CDR3 loop reads CSVSREDRTDTQYF. CDR3 sequence (DNA): TGCAGCGTGAGCAGGGAGGATCGCACAGATACGCAGTATTTT.

The chain uses TRBV11-2 and TRBJ1-2; D ambiguous. Trimming stripped 5 bases from V and 6 bases from J, with 19 bases between. Germline V gene data show CDR1 as SGHAT and CDR2 as FQNNGV. The length of the CDR3 is 15 residues. CDR3 DNA: TGTGCCAGCAGCCCCCAATGGGCGGAGGAGAATGGCTACACCTTC. Amino acids: CASSPQWAEENGYTF.

Details on this clone: One end of the junction does not line up with germline, which may come from a read error. This chain joins TRBV29-1 and TRBJ1-5, with TRBD1 matching 12 bases. The CDR3 runs 15 residues. CDR1 and CDR2 from the germline V gene are SQVTM and ANQGSEA. CDR3 region: CSVATGTGGKQPQHF. CDR3 in DNA: TGCAGCGTGGCAACCGGGACAGGGGGCAAACAGCCCCAGCATTTT.

CDR3 region: CASSPGTAETQYF. In DNA, the CDR3 is TGTGCCAGCAGCCCGGGGACAGCAGAGACCCAGTACTTC. The chain employs TRBV4-2 and TRBJ2-5, with 7 nucleotides matching TRBD1. From germline, CDR1 is LGHNA and CDR2 YNFKEQ. The CDR3 has 13 residues. V was clipped by 4 bases and J by 4 bases; unmatched bases: 3.

The chain links TRBV3-1 (or the pseudogene TRBV3-2) to TRBJ2-7, with D perhaps TRBD2 (7 bases). CDR1 is LGHDT and CDR2 is YNNKEL in the germline V gene (reference sequence). This CDR3 is built from 13 residues. Trimming stripped 4 bases from V and 5 bases from J, with 12 bases between. CDR3 region: CASSLEGGHEQYF. Here the CDR3 DNA reads TGTGCCAGCAGCCTCGAGGGGGGGCACGAGCAGTACTTC.

The chain carries TRBV7-2 and TRBJ1-2; a weak D match, TRBD1 (5 bases). Germline lookup yields CDR1 SGHTA and CDR2 FQGNSA. The CDR3 runs 14 residues. V dropped 2 bases and J dropped 8 bases, with 15 bases sitting between them. The CDR3 region has the DNA TGTGCCAGCAGCTTAAAAACGGGGGGGAGCGGCTACACCTTC. Amino acid sequence: CASSLKTGGSGYTF.

The chain links TRBV5-1 to TRBJ1-1, with 7 bases matching TRBD1. Germline V gene data show CDR1 as SGHRS and CDR2 as YFSETQ. V lost 4 bases, J lost 2 bases, and 5 bases stayed unmatched. CDR3 length: 14 amino acids. The CDR3: CASSPGQTNTEAFF. The CDR3 region has the DNA TGCGCCAGCAGCCCGGGACAGACCAACACTGAAGCTTTCTTT.

The rearrangement joins TRBV28 to TRBJ1-2; maybe TRBD1 (6 bases). Germline V CDR1 and CDR2: MDHEN, SYDVKM. Deletions cut 3 bases from V and 2 bases from J, with 10 bases between. The length of the CDR3 is 14 residues. In DNA form, the CDR3 reads TGTGCCAGCAGTTTCGGGGGGCCGAACTATGGCTACACCTTC. Translated: CASSFGGPNYGYTF.

V usage is TRBV19 and J usage is TRBJ1-6; tentatively, D is TRBD1 (5 bases). CDR1 and CDR2 from the germline V gene are LNHDA and SQIVND (reference sequence). V was cut by 11 bases and J by 7 bases, with 12 bases left in between. The CDR3 consists of 12 residues. This CDR3 is CACNQGNSPLHF. Written as DNA, the CDR3 is TGTGCCTGCAACCAGGGAAATTCACCCCTCCACTTT.

V gene TRBV3-1 (or the pseudogene TRBV3-2) combines with J gene TRBJ2-2; D remains unclear. Germline values: CDR1 LGHDT, CDR2 YNNKEL (reference sequence). This CDR3 is 11 amino acids long. V lost 3 bases, J lost 10 bases, and 6 bases lay in between. CDR3 region: CASSQAVELFF. For the CDR3, the DNA is TGTGCCAGCAGCCAGGCAGTGGAGCTGTTTTTT.

The V and J genes are TRBV24-1 and TRBJ2-2; D is unresolved. This CDR3 contains 16 residues. The germline CDR1 and CDR2 sequences are KGHDR and SFDVKD. Trimming took 5 bases from V and 0 from J, leaving 12 bases between them. CDR3 region: CATSVGNNPNTGELFF. CDR3 nucleotide sequence: TGTGCCACCAGTGTTGGCAACAATCCGAACACCGGGGAGCTGTTTTTT.

In DNA form, the CDR3 reads TGTGCCAGCAGCCACCTCCGGGGACAGGGATCCACAGATACGCAGTATTTT. This encodes CASSHLRGQGSTDTQYF. The chain uses TRBV3-1 (or the pseudogene TRBV3-2) and TRBJ2-3; TRBD1 agrees at 9 bases. This CDR3 is 17 amino acids long. The junction had 9 bases not matched to a gene; V was cut back by 3 bases and J by 2 bases. Germline V gene sequence: CDR1 LGHDT, CDR2 YNNKEL (reference sequence).

V and J are TRBV28 and TRBJ2-7; 8 nucleotides align to TRBD1. This CDR3 has 13 residues. Per germline, CDR1 MDHEN and CDR2 SYDVKM. The V segment lost 10 bases and the J segment 5 bases; nucleotides outside the gene matches: 10. The CDR3, as DNA: TGTGCCACCCAAAGGACAGGGTTCCACGAGCAGTACTTC. This gives the protein CATQRTGFHEQYF.

The rearrangement uses TRBV2 and TRBJ1-4; no definite D call. This CDR3 is 14 amino acids long. Trimming removed 1 base at V and 7 bases at J, with 10 bases between. Germline loops: CDR1 SNHLY, CDR2 FYNNEI. Here the CDR3 DNA reads TGTGCCAGCAGTGAAGGGTTGCGTTTTGAAAAACTGTTTTTT. Translated: CASSEGLRFEKLFF.

The V gene is TRBV7-2, the J gene TRBJ2-5; 13 nucleotides line up with TRBD2. This CDR3 spans 15 amino acids. The germline V gene encodes CDR1 SGHTA and CDR2 FQGNSA. J gave up 4 bases and V 5 bases, and 4 bases lay outside the gene matches. The CDR3 bases are TGTGCCAGCAGCACTAGCGGGGGGGCCTTAGAGACCCAGTACTTC. It specifies CASSTSGGALETQYF.

The gene calls are TRBV30 and TRBJ1-1; 8 bases are shared with TRBD1. This CDR3 is built from 16 residues. Trimming cost V 0 bases and J 4 bases; bases outside gene matches: 10. From germline, CDR1 is GTSNPN and CDR2 SVGIG (reference sequence). CDR3 region: CAWSVRQGIRGTEAFF. Written as DNA, the CDR3 is TGTGCCTGGAGTGTCAGACAGGGGATCCGTGGCACTGAAGCTTTCTTT.

The J gene is TRBJ2-1, the V gene TRBV10-3; tentative D call: TRBD1 (6 bases). CDR1 is ENHRY, CDR2 SYGVKD, per germline. V lost 0 bases and J lost 2, with 11 bases in between. The CDR3 runs to 16 residues. The CDR3 here is CAISESPRGTYNEQFF. CDR3 DNA sequence: TGTGCCATCAGTGAGTCCCCCAGGGGCACCTACAATGAGCAGTTCTTC.

The chain has TRBV12-5 and TRBJ1-3; the D is unclear. Germline CDR1 is LGHNT and CDR2 is FRNRAP. The germline V and J ends were trimmed by 5 bases and 4 bases, with 9 bases remaining between them. This CDR3 contains 13 residues. CDR3 nucleotides: TGTGCTAGTGGTCTCTACGGGGGAAACACCATATATTTT. Amino acid sequence: CASGLYGGNTIYF.

The chain has TRBV4-1 and TRBJ1-6, with 7 positions matching TRBD1. Germline V gene lookup returns CDR1 MGHRA and CDR2 YSYEKL. The CDR3 contains 16 residues. The V gene end was trimmed by 4 bases and the J gene end by 11 bases; junction bases not matched to a gene: 14. The CDR3 nucleotides read TGCGCCAGCAGCCTGCTAAAGGTAGGGGGCGAAACACCCCTCCACTTT. This sequence encodes CASSLLKVGGETPLHF.

This chain links TRBV18 with TRBJ2-7, with 10 bases aligning to TRBD1. The germline CDR1 and CDR2 sequences are KGHSH and LQKENI. V was pared by 4 bases and J by 0 bases, with 6 bases of the junction left unmatched. The CDR3 spans 16 residues. CDR3 region: CASSLTGQGPSYEQYF. The CDR3 region has the DNA TGTGCCAGCTCACTAACGGGACAGGGGCCCTCCTACGAGCAGTACTTC.